Each of the 22 T cell receptor beta chains below was sequenced from the same sample in a study of tumor and adjacent non-tumor tissue in lung cancer. The library came from three nested PCR rounds adapted from ARM-PCR protocols. In TCRdb, the multiplex PCR reads were re-called with MiXCR into one record per CDR3 protein. There are some 120,000 distinct CDR3 sequences in the sample; 66% occur only once, and roughly 12% lies in the top ten. This sample's RNA came from whole unsorted tissue. Sequencing input: lung tumor tissue. The receptors originated from a man aged 25-45 years with non-small cell lung cancer.

In its sample, this clonotype was seen a few times. This chain connects TRBV10-3 to TRBJ2-3; 11 bases line up with TRBD2. This CDR3 spans 16 amino acids. CDR1 is ENHRY, CDR2 SYGVKD, per germline. The V segment lost 6 bases and the J segment 5 bases; nucleotides outside the gene matches: 10. CDR3 DNA sequence: TGTGCCATCAGCCCCAGTAGCGGGGGGGCCGGAGATACGCAGTATTTT. It translates to CAISPSSGGAGDTQYF.

Remarks on this clonotype: The CDR3 does not end in the conserved phenylalanine or tryptophan, so this is likely a read error. This rearrangement joins TRBV24-1 to TRBJ1-5, with D unclear. Trimming removed 3 bases at V and 1 base at J, with 15 bases between. Germline V gene sequence: CDR1 KGHDR, CDR2 SFDVKD. The CDR3 has 17 amino acids. The CDR3 DNA is TGTGCCACCAGTGATAAGGTTGGTAGGGTCAGCAATCAGCCCCAGCATTCT. Amino acid sequence: CATSDKVGRVSNQPQHS.

A remark on this clonotype: This may be a read error: a much more frequent sequence differs by one nucleotide. The chain joins TRBV6-1 to TRBJ2-1, with a possible D match to TRBD1 (6 bases). The germline V gene has CDR1 MNHNS and CDR2 SASEGT. The CDR3 has 14 amino acids. Trimming pared 0 bases from V and 7 bases from J, leaving 10 bases between. CDR3 in amino acids: CASSEASGQNEQFF. CDR3 DNA: TGTGCCAGCAGTGAAGCATCTGGACAGAATGAGCAGTTCTTC.

This clonotype appeared a few times. This chain joins TRBV13 and TRBJ2-7, with D possibly TRBD2 on 7 matching bases. CDR1 and CDR2 (germline): PRHDT, FYEKMQ (reference sequence). This CDR3 region has 13 residues. V was shortened by 3 bases and J by 5 bases, with 11 bases between the two germline ends. The CDR3 reads CASSLGGAHEQYF. The CDR3 bases are TGTGCCAGCAGCTTGGGGGGGGCCCACGAGCAGTACTTC.

Of note for this clonotype: The junction does not match germline at one end; this may be a read error. The rearrangement links TRBV9 to TRBJ2-1, with 10 bases matching TRBD1. The germline gives CDR1 SGDLS, CDR2 YYNGEE. This CDR3 has 15 residues. The CDR3: CASSTRQGAYNEQFF. DNA of the CDR3: TGTGCCAGCAGCACCCGACAGGGGGCTTACAATGAACAGTTCTTC.

This clonotype came up many times. Written as DNA, the CDR3 is TGCAGTGCTAGCAGGAGGGCTAACTATGGCTACACCTTC. Protein sequence: CSASRRANYGYTF. The chain uses TRBV20-1 and TRBJ1-2; D uncertain. V gave up 3 bases and J gave up 0 bases, with 8 bases separating them. CDR1 is DFQATT, CDR2 SNEGSKA, per germline (reference sequence). The CDR3 spans 13 residues.

For this clonotype: A single base separates this from a much larger clone, so it may be a read error. The genes are TRBV6-6 and TRBJ1-6; D not certain. Germline CDR1 and CDR2: MNHNY and SVGAGI (reference sequence). There are 12 residues in the CDR3. CDR3 DNA: TGTGCCAGCAGTTTGGCTAATTCATCCCTCCACTTT. Protein sequence: CASSLANSSLHF.

About this clonotype: Since a much larger clone is just one base distant, this may be a read error. V is TRBV7-6 and J is TRBJ1-1; TRBD1 matches at 9 bases. Trimming cost V 2 bases and J 4 bases; bases outside gene matches: 8. CDR3 length: 16 amino acids. Germline CDR1 SGHVS, CDR2 FNYEAQ. The CDR3 nucleotides read TGTGCCAGCAGCTTAAACCCGGACAGGGGATTCACTGAAGCTTTCTTT. Translating it yields CASSLNPDRGFTEAFF.

As to this clonotype: This may be a read error: a much more frequent sequence differs by one nucleotide. This chain joins TRBV20-1 and TRBJ1-1; the D gene is possibly TRBD1 (5 bases). Germline lookup yields CDR1 DFQATT and CDR2 SNEGSKA (reference sequence). Trimming shortened V by 4 bases and J by 4 bases, and 13 bases separated the two germline ends. The length of the CDR3 is 13 residues. CDR3 DNA sequence: TGCAGTGCTATCAAGGCAGGGACCACTGAAGCTTTCTTT. Encoded protein: CSAIKAGTTEAFF.

This clonotype was observed a few times. This clone may be a read error of a much larger clone one base away. This is likely a read error, given that the CDR3 carries no conserved phenylalanine or tryptophan at its end. The J gene is TRBJ2-1, the V gene TRBV20-1, with a weak D call TRBD2 (6 bases). V gave up 1 base and J gave up 0 bases, with 16 bases separating them. In germline, CDR1 is DFQATT, CDR2 SNEGSKA (reference sequence). CDR3 length: 17 residues. CDR3 loop: CSARADFLASSYNEQFI. The CDR3 region has the DNA TGCAGTGCTAGAGCCGACTTTCTAGCGAGCTCCTACAATGAGCAGTTCATC.

About this clonotype: This clone may be a read error of a much larger clone one base away. The rearrangement links TRBV4-2 to TRBJ1-5; D call uncertain. V was cut by 2 bases and J by 2 bases, with 13 bases left in between. Germline CDR1 reads LGHNA; CDR2 reads YNFKEQ. This CDR3 spans 16 amino acids. CDR3: CASSQSLVEGNQPQHF. In DNA, the CDR3 is TGTGCCAGCAGCCAATCCCTGGTCGAAGGCAATCAGCCCCAGCATTTT.

Regarding this clonotype: A read error may be the cause here, since a much bigger clone is one base away. The chain joins TRBV20-1 to TRBJ2-1, with D maybe TRBD2 (6 bases). Germline V gene data show CDR1 as DFQATT and CDR2 as SNEGSKA (reference sequence). CDR3 length equals 15 residues. The V end was cut by 0 bases, the J end by 0 bases, with 9 bases between. CDR3 DNA sequence: TGCAGTGCTAGAGATGACGGGGGCTCCTACAATGAGCAGTTCTTC. Its protein product is CSARDDGGSYNEQFF.

Of note for this clonotype: This clone may be a read error of a much larger clone one base away. The conserved phenylalanine or tryptophan is not found at the CDR3 terminus, so this likely reflects a read error. J is TRBJ1-5 and V is TRBV20-1; D is ambiguous. Germline CDR1 reads DFQATT; CDR2 reads SNEGSKA (reference sequence). V was cut by 6 bases and J by 0 bases, with 15 bases left in between. This CDR3 is built from 15 residues. In nucleotides, the CDR3 is TGCAGTGCCCTGGCCTTGAGCACTAGCAATCAGCCCCAGCATTTG. Translated: CSALALSTSNQPQHL.

Many counts were recorded for this clonotype. CDR3 residues: CASSLGAGEETQYF. DNA for the CDR3: TGTGCCAGCAGCTTGGGGGCAGGGGAGGAGACCCAGTACTTC. The chain joins TRBV5-4 to TRBJ2-5, with D possibly TRBD1 on 6 matching bases. In germline, CDR1 is SGHNT, CDR2 YYREEE (reference sequence). Deletions cut 0 bases from V and 5 bases from J, with 11 bases between. The CDR3 runs to 14 residues.

As concerns this clonotype: A much larger clone differs by one base, so this may be a read error. This chain uses TRBV6-1 with TRBJ2-2; D not resolved. The V end was cut by 6 bases, the J end by 0 bases, with 17 bases between. This CDR3 comprises 17 residues. CDR1 MNHNS and CDR2 SASEGT come from the germline V gene. In DNA, the CDR3 is TGTGCCAGCAGAACAGACGCTGTACAGACGAACACCGGGGAGCTGTTTTTT. Translated, it gives CASRTDAVQTNTGELFF.

Notes on this clonotype: Germline and junction disagree at one end, which may indicate a read error. The chain joins TRBV11-3 to TRBJ2-1; TRBD2 matches 13 bases. CDR3 length: 16 residues. CDR1 and CDR2 from the germline V gene are SGHNT and YENEEA. The CDR3 loop reads CASSPRTSGGYNEHFF. The CDR3, as DNA: TGTGCCAGCAGTCCTAGGACTAGCGGGGGATACAATGAGCACTTCTTC.

Concerning this clonotype: One end of the junction does not line up with germline, which may come from a read error. V usage is TRBV10-1 and J usage is TRBJ2-3; a possible D gene is TRBD2 (5 bases). Germline loops: CDR1 WNHNN, CDR2 SYGVQD (reference sequence). There are 13 residues in the CDR3. The CDR3 DNA reads as TGCGCCAGTAGTGTTGGGAGAGGAGATACGCGGTATTTT. Its protein is CASSVGRGDTRYF.

The gene calls are TRBV6-2 or TRBV6-3 and TRBJ2-5; D gene ambiguous. The V and J ends lost 4 bases and 5 bases respectively, with 17 bases between them. Germline loops: CDR1 MNHEY, CDR2 SVGEGT. The CDR3 consists of 15 residues. This chain's CDR3 is CASSSQGPLWETQYF. The CDR3 DNA is TGTGCCAGCAGTTCCCAAGGGCCACTATGGGAGACCCAGTACTTC.

With respect to this clonotype: A read error may explain this, as a much larger clone is one base away. The chain recombines TRBV6-1 with TRBJ2-2; D is perhaps TRBD2 (6 bases). V dropped 1 base and J dropped 4 bases, with 13 bases sitting between them. Germline loops: CDR1 MNHNS, CDR2 SASEGT. CDR3 size: 16 residues. For the CDR3, the DNA is TGTGCCAGCAGTGAAGGGGGGGACGGGCCCACCGGGGAGCTGTTTTTT. As protein: CASSEGGDGPTGELFF.

The chain combines TRBV11-1 with TRBJ2-7; D gene unclear. This CDR3 spans 15 amino acids. CDR1 and CDR2 (germline): SGHAT, FQDESV (reference sequence). V dropped 5 bases and J dropped 1 base, with 15 bases sitting between them. DNA for the CDR3: TGTGCCAGCAGCCATGGGCAGGATGGGTCCTACGAGCAGTACTTC. Its protein is CASSHGQDGSYEQYF.

This clonotype appeared a few times. This chain connects TRBV5-1 to TRBJ1-2; D perhaps matches TRBD1 (6 bases). Germline V CDR1 and CDR2: SGHRS, YFSETQ. The CDR3 runs to 14 residues. V was trimmed by 2 bases and J by 6 bases, leaving 14 bases between them. CDR3 in amino acids: CASSFQQGLDGYTF. CDR3 nucleotide sequence: TGCGCCAGCAGCTTCCAACAGGGCCTGGATGGCTACACCTTC.

The chain combines TRBV20-1 with TRBJ2-7, with D tentatively TRBD2 (6 bases). Germline V gene data show CDR1 as DFQATT and CDR2 as SNEGSKA (reference sequence). V was trimmed by 4 bases and J by 5 bases, leaving 18 bases between them. The CDR3 totals 14 residues. The CDR3 is CSAKSVGEANEQYF. DNA of the CDR3: TGCAGTGCTAAATCAGTCGGGGAGGCAAACGAGCAGTACTTC.